This TCR beta chain emerged from a study of T cell changes during pregnancy in multiple sclerosis. The germline gives CDR1 PRHDT, CDR2 FYEKMQ (reference sequence). The CDR3 sequence is 17 residues long. V was cut by 5 bases and J by 5 bases, with 22 bases left in between. TCRdb keeps only in-frame clones here, not all; method: immunoSEQ multiplex PCR. The profile covers tens of thousands of clones, with 75% to 95% appearing a single time and roughly 0.7% taken by the ten largest. The sequence came from a female donor with multiple sclerosis, enrolled in a pregnancy study. V is TRBV13 and J is TRBJ2-1, with D possibly TRBD2 on 7 matching bases. The sample in question was CD4+ T cells from peripheral blood mononuclear cells, obtained in the third trimester of pregnancy. In DNA form, the CDR3 reads TGTGCCAGCAGCCACTTATACAGGGAGGGGGGTAACAATGAGCAGTTCTTC. Its translation is CASSHLYREGGNNEQFF.